Listed here is a single T cell receptor beta chain. What it binds is unknown. The libraries of TRB cDNA were prepared using 5' RACE with UMI labels. Each CDR3 protein gets one entry in TCRdb, which reprocessed the 5' RACE reads and gives no DNA. In total, the table holds approximately 65,000 distinct CDR3 sequences. A CD45RO-CCR7+CD27+CD95- profile was what naive CD8+ T cells displayed. This CDR3 comprises 12 residues. The sample comes from a study of CXCR3-negative and CXCR3-positive naive CD8 T cells. General observations from the study: Naive cells that were CXCR3-negative or CXCR3-positive used TRBV-TRBJ genes alike, while memory cells diverged. Compared with CXCR3-negative naive cells, CXCR3-positive naive cells showed more hydrophobic TRB CDR3s.

The clonotype originates from a human donor in good health. Some clones in this sample may be carry-over from other donors' samples. The sample consisted of naive CXCR3+ CD8+ T cells from blood. Subset indicated: CD45RO-CCR7+CD27+CD95- naive CD8+ T cells expressing CXCR3 (TNR3+). The genes are TRBV21-1 and TRBJ2-2. TRBV21-1 is recorded as a pseudogene. The CDR3 protein is CASSGDTGELFF.